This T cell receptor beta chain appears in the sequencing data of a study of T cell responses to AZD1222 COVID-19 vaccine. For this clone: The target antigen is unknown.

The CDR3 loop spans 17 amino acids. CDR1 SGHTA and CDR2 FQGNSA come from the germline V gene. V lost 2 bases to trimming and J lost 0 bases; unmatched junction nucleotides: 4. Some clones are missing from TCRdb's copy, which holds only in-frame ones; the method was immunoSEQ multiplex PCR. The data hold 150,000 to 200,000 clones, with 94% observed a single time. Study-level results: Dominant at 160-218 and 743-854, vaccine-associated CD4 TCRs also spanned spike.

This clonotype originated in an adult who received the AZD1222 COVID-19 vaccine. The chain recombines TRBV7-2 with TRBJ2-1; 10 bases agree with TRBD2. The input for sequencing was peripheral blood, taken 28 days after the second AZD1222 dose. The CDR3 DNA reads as TGTGCCAGCAGCTTACTGGGACTAGCGAGCTCCTACAATGAGCAGTTCTTC. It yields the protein CASSLLGLASSYNEQFF. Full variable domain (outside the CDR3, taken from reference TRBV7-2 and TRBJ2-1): GAGVSQSPSNKVTEKGKDVELRCDPISGHTALYWYRQSLGQGLEFLIYFQGNSAPDKSGLPSDRFSAERTGGSVSTLTIQRTQQEDSAVYLCASSLLGLASSYNEQFFGPGTRLTVL.